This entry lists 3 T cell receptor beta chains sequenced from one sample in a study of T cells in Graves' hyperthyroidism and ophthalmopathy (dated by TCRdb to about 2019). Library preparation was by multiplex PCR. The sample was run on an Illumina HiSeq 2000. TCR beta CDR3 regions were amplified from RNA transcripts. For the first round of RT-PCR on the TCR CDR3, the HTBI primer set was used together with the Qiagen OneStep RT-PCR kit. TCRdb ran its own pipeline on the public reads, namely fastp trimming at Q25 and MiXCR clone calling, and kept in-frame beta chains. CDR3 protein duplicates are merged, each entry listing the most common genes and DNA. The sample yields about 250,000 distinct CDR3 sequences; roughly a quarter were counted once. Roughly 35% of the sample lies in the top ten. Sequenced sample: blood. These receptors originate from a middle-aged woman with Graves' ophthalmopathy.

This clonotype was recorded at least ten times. The CDR3 sequence: CASSSTQGPSGELFF. Here the CDR3 DNA reads TGTGCCAGCAGCTCAACACAGGGTCCCTCCGGGGAGCTGTTTTTT. V gene TRBV7-3 combines with J gene TRBJ2-2, with TRBD1 as a possible D gene (6 bases). V was shortened by 4 bases and J by 6 bases, with 15 bases between the two germline ends. The CDR3 covers 15 residues. Per germline, CDR1 SGHTA and CDR2 FQGTGA.

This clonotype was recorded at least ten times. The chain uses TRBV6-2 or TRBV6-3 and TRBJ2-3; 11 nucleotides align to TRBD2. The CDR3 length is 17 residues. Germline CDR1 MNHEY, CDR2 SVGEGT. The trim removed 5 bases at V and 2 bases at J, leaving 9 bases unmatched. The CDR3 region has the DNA TGTGCCAGCAGTATCCTCGGACTAGCGGGCTTCACAGATACGCAGTATTTT. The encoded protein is CASSILGLAGFTDTQYF.

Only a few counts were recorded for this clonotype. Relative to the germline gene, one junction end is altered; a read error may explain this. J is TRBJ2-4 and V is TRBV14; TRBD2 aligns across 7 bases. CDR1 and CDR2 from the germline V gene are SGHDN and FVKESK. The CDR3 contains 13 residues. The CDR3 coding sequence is TGTGCCTGCAGCCAAGGCGGGAGAGGTCTTCAGTACTTC. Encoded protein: CACSQGGRGLQYF.